This TCR beta chain comes out of a study of shared clonotypes between healthy human individuals. Regarding the study as a whole: Shared clonotypes: approximately 5.3% naive CD4, about 3.3% naive CD8, around 2.4% memory CD4, around 0.4% memory CD8.

CDR3 length: 14 amino acids. V lost 5 bases and J lost 2; bases outside the gene matches: 5. Germline-derived CDR1 and CDR2 are LNHDA and SQIVND (reference sequence). This clone was seen only a few times. Its antigen is undetermined. Data came from immunoSEQ multiplex PCR; TCRdb stores just in-frame clones and leaves some out. The sample contains more than 2,000,000 clones, roughly 93% of which appear only once. This receptor was obtained from a young man in good health. Some clones in this sample may be carry-over from other donors' samples. The source material was naive CD4+ T cells from PBMCs. Regarding subset: CD45RA+ positively selected. The chain employs TRBV19 and TRBJ2-5; TRBD1 matches 7 bases. The CDR3, as DNA: TGTGCCAGTAGTCCCTGGGACAGTCAAGAGACCCAGTACTTC. Translating gives CASSPWDSQETQYF.